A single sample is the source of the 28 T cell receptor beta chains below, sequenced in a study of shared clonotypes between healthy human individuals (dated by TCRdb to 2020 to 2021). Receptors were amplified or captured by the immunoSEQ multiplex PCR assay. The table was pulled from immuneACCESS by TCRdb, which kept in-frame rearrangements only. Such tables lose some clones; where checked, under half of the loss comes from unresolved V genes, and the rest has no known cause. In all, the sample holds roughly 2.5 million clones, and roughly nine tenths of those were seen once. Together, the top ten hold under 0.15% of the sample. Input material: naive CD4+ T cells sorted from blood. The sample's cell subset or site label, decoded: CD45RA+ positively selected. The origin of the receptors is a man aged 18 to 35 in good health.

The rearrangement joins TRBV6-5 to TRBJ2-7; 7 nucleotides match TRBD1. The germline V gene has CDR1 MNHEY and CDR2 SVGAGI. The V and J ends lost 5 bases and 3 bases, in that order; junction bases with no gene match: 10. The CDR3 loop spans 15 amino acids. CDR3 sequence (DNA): TGTGCCAGCAGTAGCTTGCCGGACAGGTACTACGAGCAGTACTTC. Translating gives CASSSLPDRYYEQYF.

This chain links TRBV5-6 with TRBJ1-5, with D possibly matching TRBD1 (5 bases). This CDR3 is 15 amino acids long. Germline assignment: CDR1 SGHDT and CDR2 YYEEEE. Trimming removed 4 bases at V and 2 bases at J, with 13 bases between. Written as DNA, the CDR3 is TGTGCCAGCAGCCCGGGGGGGAGCGGCAATCAGCCCCAGCATTTT. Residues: CASSPGGSGNQPQHF.

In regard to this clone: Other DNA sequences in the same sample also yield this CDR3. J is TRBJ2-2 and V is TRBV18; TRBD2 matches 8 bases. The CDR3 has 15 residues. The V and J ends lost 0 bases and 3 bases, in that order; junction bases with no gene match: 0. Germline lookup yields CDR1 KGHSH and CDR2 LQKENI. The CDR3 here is CASSPPGRDTGELFF. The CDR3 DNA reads TGTGCCAGCTCACCACCCGGGAGGGACACCGGGGAGCTGTTTTTT. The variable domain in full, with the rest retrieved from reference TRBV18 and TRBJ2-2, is NAGVMQNPRHLVRRRGQEARLRCSPMKGHSHVYWYRQLPEEGLKFMVYLQKENIIDESGMPKERFSAEFPKEGPSILRIQQVVRGDSAAYFCASSPPGRDTGELFFGEGSRLTVL.

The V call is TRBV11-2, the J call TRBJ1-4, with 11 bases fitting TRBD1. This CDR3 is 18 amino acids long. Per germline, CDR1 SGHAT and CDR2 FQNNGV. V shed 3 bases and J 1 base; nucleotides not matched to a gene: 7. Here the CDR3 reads CASSFTDRGLGTNEKLFF. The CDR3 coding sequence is TGTGCCAGCAGCTTTACGGACAGGGGGCTGGGAACTAATGAAAAACTGTTTTTT.

CDR3 nucleotides: TGTGCCAGCAGCTTAGTTGGGACCCTCACAGATACGCAGTATTTT. Translated, it gives CASSLVGTLTDTQYF. The J gene is TRBJ2-3, the V gene TRBV11-2; perhaps D is TRBD1 or TRBD2 (5 bases each). Germline values: CDR1 SGHAT, CDR2 FQNNGV. The V and J ends lost 1 base and 2 bases respectively, with 10 bases between them. This CDR3 has 15 amino acids.

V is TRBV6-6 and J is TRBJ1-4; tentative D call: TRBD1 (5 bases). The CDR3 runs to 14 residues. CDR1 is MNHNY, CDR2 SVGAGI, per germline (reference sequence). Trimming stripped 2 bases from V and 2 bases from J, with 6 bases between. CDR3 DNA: TGTGCCAGCAGTTACCCAGGGACTAATGAAAAACTGTTTTTT. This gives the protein CASSYPGTNEKLFF.

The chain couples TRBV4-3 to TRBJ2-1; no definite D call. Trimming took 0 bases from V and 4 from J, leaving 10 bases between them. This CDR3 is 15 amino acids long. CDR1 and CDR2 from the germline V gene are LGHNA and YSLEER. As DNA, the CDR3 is TGCGCCAGCAGCCAAGAAACAGCATCTTACAATGAGCAGTTCTTC. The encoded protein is CASSQETASYNEQFF.

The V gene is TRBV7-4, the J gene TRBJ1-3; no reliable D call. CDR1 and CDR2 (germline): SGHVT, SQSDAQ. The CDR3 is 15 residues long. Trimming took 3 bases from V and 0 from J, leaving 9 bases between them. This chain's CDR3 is CASSLYSFSGNTIYF. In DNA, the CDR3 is TGTGCCAGCAGCTTGTACAGCTTCTCTGGAAACACCATATATTTT.

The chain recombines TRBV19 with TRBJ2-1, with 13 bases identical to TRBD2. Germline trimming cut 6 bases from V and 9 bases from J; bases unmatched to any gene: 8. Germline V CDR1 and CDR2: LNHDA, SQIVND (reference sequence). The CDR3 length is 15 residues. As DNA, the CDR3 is TGTGCCAGTAGCGGACCGGGACTAGCGGGGAGTGAGCAGTTCTTC. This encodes CASSGPGLAGSEQFF.

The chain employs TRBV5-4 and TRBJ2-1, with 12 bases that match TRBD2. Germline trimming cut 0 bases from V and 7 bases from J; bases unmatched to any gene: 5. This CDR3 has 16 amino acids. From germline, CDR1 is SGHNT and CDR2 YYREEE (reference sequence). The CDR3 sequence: CASSLVALAGGNEQFF. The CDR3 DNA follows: TGTGCCAGCAGCTTGGTCGCACTAGCGGGAGGAAATGAGCAGTTCTTC.

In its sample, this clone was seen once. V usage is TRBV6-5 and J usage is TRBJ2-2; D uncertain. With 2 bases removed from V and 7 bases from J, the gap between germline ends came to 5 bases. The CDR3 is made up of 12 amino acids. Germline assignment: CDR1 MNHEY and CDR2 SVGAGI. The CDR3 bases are TGTGCCAGCAGTTACGGAATCGGGGAGCTGTTTTTT. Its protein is CASSYGIGELFF.

This chain's CDR3 is CASSPGTPSPLHF. CDR3 nucleotides: TGTGCCAGCAGCCCCGGGACTCCCTCACCCCTCCACTTT. The rearrangement uses TRBV7-9 and TRBJ1-6; D may be TRBD1 (5 bases). The CDR3 has 13 residues. Germline CDR1 reads SEHNR; CDR2 reads FQNEAQ (reference sequence). With 5 bases removed from V and 10 bases from J, the gap between germline ends came to 12 bases.

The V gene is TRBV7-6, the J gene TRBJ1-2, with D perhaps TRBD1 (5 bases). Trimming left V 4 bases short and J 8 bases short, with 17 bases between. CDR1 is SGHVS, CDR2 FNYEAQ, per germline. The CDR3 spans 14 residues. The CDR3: CASSSWDGAEGYTF. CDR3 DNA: TGTGCCAGCAGCTCTTGGGACGGTGCGGAGGGCTACACCTTC. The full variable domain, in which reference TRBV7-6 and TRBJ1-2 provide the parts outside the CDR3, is GAGVSQSPRYKVTKRGQDVALRCDPISGHVSLYWYRQALGQGPEFLTYFNYEAQQDKSGLPNDRFSAERPEGSISTLTIQRTEQRDSAMYRCASSSWDGAEGYTFGSGTRLTVV.

Here the CDR3 reads CASSMTGSPLHF. CDR3 sequence (DNA): TGTGCCAGCAGCATGACAGGGTCACCCCTCCACTTT. J is TRBJ1-6 and V is TRBV7-9, with 7 bases matching TRBD1. The CDR3 sequence is 12 residues long. With V trimmed by 5 bases and J by 10 bases, 2 bases remained unmatched. The germline CDR1 and CDR2 sequences are SEHNR and FQNEAQ (reference sequence).

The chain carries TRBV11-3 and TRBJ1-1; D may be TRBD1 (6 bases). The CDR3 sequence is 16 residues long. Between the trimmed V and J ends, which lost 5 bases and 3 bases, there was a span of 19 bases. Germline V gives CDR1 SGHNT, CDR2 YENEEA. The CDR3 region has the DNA TGTGCCAGCAGCCCGGGGAGAGGGGGAATTGACACTGAAGCTTTCTTT. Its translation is CASSPGRGGIDTEAFF. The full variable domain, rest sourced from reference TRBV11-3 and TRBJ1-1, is EAGVVQSPRYKIIEKKQPVAFWCNPISGHNTLYWYLQNLGQGPELLIRYENEEAVDDSQLPKDRFSAERLKGVDSTLKIQPAELGDSAVYLCASSPGRGGIDTEAFFGQGTRLTVV.

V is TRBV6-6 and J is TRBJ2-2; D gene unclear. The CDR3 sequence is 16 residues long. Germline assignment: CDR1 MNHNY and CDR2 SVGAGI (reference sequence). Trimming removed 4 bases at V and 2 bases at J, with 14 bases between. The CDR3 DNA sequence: TGTGCCAGCAGTTTGACACCACCGGATAACACCGGGGAGCTGTTTTTT. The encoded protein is CASSLTPPDNTGELFF.

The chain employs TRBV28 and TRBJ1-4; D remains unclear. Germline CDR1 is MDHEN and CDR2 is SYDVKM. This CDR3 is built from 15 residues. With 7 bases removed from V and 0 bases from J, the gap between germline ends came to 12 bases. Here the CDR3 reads CASTASSATNEKLFF. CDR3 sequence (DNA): TGTGCCAGCACCGCGTCCAGTGCAACTAATGAAAAACTGTTTTTT. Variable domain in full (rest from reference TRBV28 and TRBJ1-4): DVKVTQSSRYLVKRTGEKVFLECVQDMDHENMFWYRQDPGLGLRLIYFSYDVKMKEKGDIPEGYSVSREKKERFSLILESASTNQTSMYLCASTASSATNEKLFFGSGTQLSVL.

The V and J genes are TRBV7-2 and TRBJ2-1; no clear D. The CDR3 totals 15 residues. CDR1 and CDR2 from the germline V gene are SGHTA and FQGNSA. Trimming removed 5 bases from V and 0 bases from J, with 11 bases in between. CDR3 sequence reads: CASSGRTGSYNEQFF. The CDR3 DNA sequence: TGTGCCAGCAGCGGTCGGACGGGCTCCTACAATGAGCAGTTCTTC.

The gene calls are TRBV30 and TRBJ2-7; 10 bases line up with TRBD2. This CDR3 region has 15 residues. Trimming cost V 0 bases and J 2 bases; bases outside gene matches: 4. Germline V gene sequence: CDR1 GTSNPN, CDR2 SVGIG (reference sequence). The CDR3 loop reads CAWSVGLAETYEQYF. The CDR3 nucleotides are TGTGCCTGGAGTGTTGGACTAGCGGAAACCTACGAGCAGTACTTC.

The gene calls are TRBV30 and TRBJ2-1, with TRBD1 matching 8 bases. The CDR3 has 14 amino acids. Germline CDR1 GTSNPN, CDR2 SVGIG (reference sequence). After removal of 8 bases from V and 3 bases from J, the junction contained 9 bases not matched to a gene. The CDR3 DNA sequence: TGTGCCAGCCTGGGACAGGAGCACTACAATGAGCAGTTCTTC. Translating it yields CASLGQEHYNEQFF.

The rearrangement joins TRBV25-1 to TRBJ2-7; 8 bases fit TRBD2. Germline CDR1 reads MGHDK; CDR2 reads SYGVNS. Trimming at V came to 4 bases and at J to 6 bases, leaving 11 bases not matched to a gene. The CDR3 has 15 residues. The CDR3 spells CASSAVAGKFSEQYF. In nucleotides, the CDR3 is TGTGCCAGCAGTGCTGTAGCGGGAAAGTTTTCCGAGCAGTACTTC.

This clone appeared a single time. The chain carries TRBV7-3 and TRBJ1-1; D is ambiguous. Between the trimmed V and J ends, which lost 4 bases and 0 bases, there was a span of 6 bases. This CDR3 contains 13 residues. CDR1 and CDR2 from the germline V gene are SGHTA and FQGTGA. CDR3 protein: CASSSNLNTEAFF. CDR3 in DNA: TGTGCCAGCAGCTCTAATTTGAACACTGAAGCTTTCTTT.

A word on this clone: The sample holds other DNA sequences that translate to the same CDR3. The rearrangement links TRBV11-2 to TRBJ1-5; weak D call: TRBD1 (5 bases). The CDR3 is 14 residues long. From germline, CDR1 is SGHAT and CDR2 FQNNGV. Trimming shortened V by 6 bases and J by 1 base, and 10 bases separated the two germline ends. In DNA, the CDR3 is TGTGCCAGCAGTTCAGGGTTGAGCAATCAGCCCCAGCATTTT. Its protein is CASSSGLSNQPQHF.

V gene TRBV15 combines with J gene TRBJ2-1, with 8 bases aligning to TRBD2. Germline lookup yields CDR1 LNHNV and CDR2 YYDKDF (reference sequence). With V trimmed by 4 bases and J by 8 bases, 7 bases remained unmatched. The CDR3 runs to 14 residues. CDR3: CATSTGTRWDEQFF. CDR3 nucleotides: TGTGCCACCAGCACCGGGACTAGGTGGGATGAGCAGTTCTTC.

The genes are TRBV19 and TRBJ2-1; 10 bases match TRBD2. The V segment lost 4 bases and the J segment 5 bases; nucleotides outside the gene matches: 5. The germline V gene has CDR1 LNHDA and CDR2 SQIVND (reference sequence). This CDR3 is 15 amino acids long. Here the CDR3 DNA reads TGTGCCAGTAGTAAAAAGCGGGAGGGCAACAATGAGCAGTTCTTC. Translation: CASSKKREGNNEQFF.

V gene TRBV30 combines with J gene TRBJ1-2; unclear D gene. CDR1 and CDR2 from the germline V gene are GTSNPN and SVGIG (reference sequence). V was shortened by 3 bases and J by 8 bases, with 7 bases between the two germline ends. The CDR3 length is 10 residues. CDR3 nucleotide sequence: TGTGCCTGGAGGACGGGGGGCTACACCTTC. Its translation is CAWRTGGYTF.

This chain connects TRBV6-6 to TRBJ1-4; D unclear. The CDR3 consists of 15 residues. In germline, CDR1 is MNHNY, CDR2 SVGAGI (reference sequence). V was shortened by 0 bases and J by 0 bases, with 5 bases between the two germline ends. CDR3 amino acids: CASSYSKATNEKLFF. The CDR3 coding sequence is TGTGCCAGCAGTTACTCCAAAGCAACTAATGAAAAACTGTTTTTT.

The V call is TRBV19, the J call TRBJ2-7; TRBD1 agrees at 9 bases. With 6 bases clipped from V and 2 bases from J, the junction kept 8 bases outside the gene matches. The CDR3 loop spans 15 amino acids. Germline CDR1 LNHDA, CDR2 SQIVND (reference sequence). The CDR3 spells CASRTSGTGTYEQYF. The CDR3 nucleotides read TGTGCCAGTAGAACCTCCGGGACAGGGACCTACGAGCAGTACTTC.